This T cell receptor beta chain was sequenced during a study of Ad26.COV2.S vaccination and SARS-CoV-2 variants. Data came from immunoSEQ multiplex PCR; TCRdb stores just in-frame clones and leaves some out. The sample includes 290,000 or so clones, about 89% of them seen just once. The treatment denotes: approximately 18 received Ad26.COV2.S at low or high dose, single or two shots; about 5 received placebo; per-sample allocation not given. Samples came from day 63 after the first vaccine or placebo injection. Germline CDR1 is SGHNT and CDR2 is YYREEE (reference sequence). The CDR3 covers 14 residues. Between the trimmed V and J ends, which lost 4 bases and 2 bases, there was a span of 11 bases.

The J gene is TRBJ2-3, the V gene TRBV5-4; D may be TRBD1 (5 bases). This sample comprised peripheral blood, obtained in a trial of Ad26.COV2.S vaccine versus placebo. The origin of this receptor is a person aged 18-65 years who received the Ad26.COV2.S COVID-19 vaccine or a placebo. CDR3 protein: CASSPPGFTDTQYF. The CDR3 bases are TGTGCCAGCAGCCCCCCAGGGTTCACAGATACGCAGTATTTT.